The 32 T cell receptor beta chains below all came from one sample that was sequenced in a study of patients and donors after allogeneic stem cell transplantation. Each CDR3 protein gets one entry after TCRdb re-called the RT-PCR reads with MiXCR. The data hold tens of thousands of distinct CDR3 sequences, with about 26% observed a single time. Sequenced input: blood, either unsorted or a sorted T cell fraction (not recorded which). The receptor source for this set is a human donor who was either an allogeneic HSCT recipient or a stem cell or donor lymphocyte infusion donor (not recorded which). It is not recorded whose cells these are; they may come from a transplant donor.

V and J are TRBV7-9 and TRBJ2-1; the match to TRBD2 covers 7 bases. The CDR3 covers 16 residues. Trimming at V came to 4 bases and at J to 1 base, leaving 7 bases not matched to a gene. Germline V gene data show CDR1 as SEHNR and CDR2 as FQNEAQ (reference sequence). The CDR3 DNA follows: TGTGCCAGCAGCTCCTCCGTGGGGGGGTCCTACAATGAGCAGTTCTTC. This translates into CASSSSVGGSYNEQFF.

This clonotype was picked up many times. The V gene is TRBV7-2, the J gene TRBJ1-5; 10 nucleotides align to TRBD1. Germline assignment: CDR1 SGHTA and CDR2 FQGNSA. CDR3 length equals 14 residues. After removal of 5 bases from V and 7 bases from J, the junction contained 5 bases not matched to a gene. Written as DNA, the CDR3 is TGTGCCAGCAGCCGGGACAGGGGTGGACAGCCCCAGCATTTT. This translates into CASSRDRGGQPQHF.

The chain links TRBV28 to TRBJ2-2; 10 bases map to TRBD2. Germline CDR1 is MDHEN and CDR2 is SYDVKM. The CDR3 length is 17 residues. Trimming at V came to 8 bases and at J to 1 base, leaving 10 bases not matched to a gene. CDR3 amino acids: CASFYSLAGLNTGELFF. CDR3 coding DNA: TGTGCCAGCTTCTACTCACTAGCGGGGTTGAACACCGGGGAGCTGTTTTTT.

The J gene is TRBJ1-1, the V gene TRBV7-2; unclear D gene. Germline V CDR1 and CDR2: SGHTA, FQGNSA. The V gene lost 1 base and the J gene lost 4 bases, with 7 bases spanning the gap. There are 13 residues in the CDR3. The CDR3 DNA is TGTGCCAGCAGCTTAGGACACCTCACTGAAGCTTTCTTT. Translating gives CASSLGHLTEAFF.

The chain recombines TRBV7-9 with TRBJ2-7; 7 nucleotides align to TRBD1. J was trimmed by 5 bases and V by 5 bases; bases with no gene match: 9. Germline CDR1 reads SEHNR; CDR2 reads FQNEAQ (reference sequence). This CDR3 contains 14 residues. CDR3 coding DNA: TGTGCCAGCAGCGGAATAGACAGGGCCCACGAGCAGTACTTC. It is translated as CASSGIDRAHEQYF.

This clonotype showed up many times. This chain links TRBV19 with TRBJ2-1; no clear D gene. V was shortened by 3 bases and J by 2 bases, with 5 bases between the two germline ends. The CDR3 covers 13 residues. Germline V CDR1 and CDR2: LNHDA, SQIVND (reference sequence). Written as DNA, the CDR3 is TGTGCCAGTAGTATCAGGACCTACAATGAGCAGTTCTTC. Translation: CASSIRTYNEQFF. The whole variable domain, filled in from reference TRBV19 and TRBJ2-1, reads DGGITQSPKYLFRKEGQNVTLSCEQNLNHDAMYWYRQDPGQGLRLIYYSQIVNDFQKGDIAEGYSVSREKKESFPLTVTSAQKNPTAFYLCASSIRTYNEQFFGPGTRLTVL.

This clonotype was counted between two and nine times. The chain has TRBV20-1 and TRBJ1-1; D is ambiguous. Germline-derived CDR1 and CDR2 are DFQATT and SNEGSKA (reference sequence). V gave up 6 bases and J gave up 4 bases, with 15 bases separating them. This CDR3 is 13 amino acids long. In DNA, the CDR3 is TGCAGTGCCGACCGGGTCCTGCGCACTGAAGCTTTCTTT. It encodes CSADRVLRTEAFF.

The V call is TRBV5-1, the J call TRBJ1-1; D is undetermined. The CDR3 has 13 residues. Trimming pared 1 base from V and 1 base from J, leaving 5 bases between. The germline V gene has CDR1 SGHRS and CDR2 YFSETQ. The CDR3 spells CASSLWGNTEAFF. The CDR3, as DNA: TGCGCCAGCAGCTTGTGGGGGAACACTGAAGCTTTCTTT.

This rearrangement joins TRBV6-5 to TRBJ2-2; D is unclear. V was trimmed by 2 bases and J by 8 bases, leaving 3 bases between them. Germline V lookup: CDR1 MNHEY, CDR2 SVGAGI. The CDR3 has 11 amino acids. CDR3 amino acids: CASSYGGELFF. In nucleotides, the CDR3 is TGTGCCAGCAGTTACGGGGGGGAGCTGTTTTTT.

Only a few counts were recorded for this clonotype. The gene calls are TRBV7-2 and TRBJ1-1, with D maybe TRBD1 (6 bases). Per the germline V gene, CDR1 is SGHTA and CDR2 is FQGNSA. The CDR3 has 15 amino acids. V lost 2 bases and J 0 bases, leaving 10 bases between the germline ends. CDR3 amino acids: CASSLPPGVNTEAFF. DNA of the CDR3: TGTGCCAGCAGCTTACCACCAGGGGTGAACACTGAAGCTTTCTTT.

The rearrangement joins TRBV7-9 to TRBJ1-2; 7 bases are shared with TRBD1. Germline CDR1 is SEHNR and CDR2 is FQNEAQ (reference sequence). The CDR3 consists of 13 residues. The junction had 3 bases not matched to a gene; V was cut back by 6 bases and J by 2 bases. The chain's CDR3 is CASRQTGNYGYTF. The CDR3 DNA follows: TGTGCCAGCAGACAGACAGGGAACTATGGCTACACCTTC.

V usage is TRBV7-9 and J usage is TRBJ1-2; D gene unclear. The germline V gene has CDR1 SEHNR and CDR2 FQNEAQ (reference sequence). V lost 5 bases, J lost 4 bases, and 8 bases lay in between. This CDR3 has 12 amino acids. CDR3 residues: CASSTGFYGYTF. CDR3 sequence (DNA): TGTGCCAGCAGCACGGGCTTCTATGGCTACACCTTC. The full variable domain, its missing parts supplied by reference TRBV7-9 and TRBJ1-2, is DTGVSQNPRHKITKRGQNVTFRCDPISEHNRLYWYRQTLGQGPEFLTYFQNEAQLEKSRLLSDRFSAERPKGSFSTLEIQRTEQGDSAMYLCASSTGFYGYTFGSGTRLTVV.

This clonotype was seen a few times. The rearrangement uses TRBV7-9 and TRBJ1-1; D call uncertain. The V end lost 5 bases, the J end lost 4 bases, and 14 bases lay between the germline ends. The CDR3 spans 14 residues. From germline, CDR1 is SEHNR and CDR2 FQNEAQ (reference sequence). The CDR3 spells CASSLRRVATEAFF. Here the CDR3 DNA reads TGTGCCAGCAGCCTCAGGAGGGTTGCCACTGAAGCTTTCTTT. Looking up the rest from reference TRBV7-9 and TRBJ1-1 gives the full variable domain: DTGVSQNPRHKITKRGQNVTFRCDPISEHNRLYWYRQTLGQGPEFLTYFQNEAQLEKSRLLSDRFSAERPKGSFSTLEIQRTEQGDSAMYLCASSLRRVATEAFFGQGTRLTVV.

This clonotype turned up a few times. The chain is built from TRBV5-1 and TRBJ2-5; no definite D call. Germline CDR1 is SGHRS and CDR2 is YFSETQ. The CDR3 extends over 11 amino acids. Trimming left V 0 bases short and J 5 bases short, with 2 bases between. The DNA for the CDR3 is TGCGCCAGCAGCTTGGTTGAGACCCAGTACTTC. Translating it yields CASSLVETQYF.

The rearrangement uses TRBV12-3 or TRBV12-4 and TRBJ1-1, with unresolved D. This CDR3 is 13 amino acids long. The V gene lost 3 bases and the J gene lost 7 bases, with 12 bases spanning the gap. The CDR3 here is CASSFWQEGEAFF. The CDR3 nucleotides are TGTGCCAGCAGTTTTTGGCAGGAGGGTGAAGCTTTCTTT.

The chain uses TRBV7-9 and TRBJ2-1; the D is unclear. The CDR3 loop spans 10 amino acids. V shed 4 bases and J shed 8 bases, with 3 bases lying between them. The germline V gene encodes CDR1 SEHNR and CDR2 FQNEAQ (reference sequence). The CDR3 region is CASSSDEQFF. In nucleotides, the CDR3 is TGTGCCAGCAGCTCGGATGAGCAGTTCTTC.

This chain uses TRBV9 with TRBJ2-1, with 8 bases fitting TRBD1. In germline, CDR1 is SGDLS, CDR2 YYNGEE. The V segment lost 3 bases and the J segment 2 bases; nucleotides outside the gene matches: 4. The CDR3 spans 15 residues. The CDR3 loop reads CASSAGQGPYNEQFF. Here the CDR3 DNA reads TGTGCCAGCAGCGCCGGACAGGGACCCTACAATGAGCAGTTCTTC.

The sample holds a few counts of this clonotype. This chain links TRBV7-9 with TRBJ1-5; D is ambiguous. The CDR3 has 14 residues. Germline V gene sequence: CDR1 SEHNR, CDR2 FQNEAQ (reference sequence). Trimming removed 5 bases at V and 3 bases at J, with 11 bases between. The chain's CDR3 is CASSPRGNNQPQHF. DNA for the CDR3: TGTGCCAGCAGCCCGAGAGGGAACAATCAGCCCCAGCATTTT.

The CDR3 loop reads CASSGSHEQFF. The CDR3 nucleotides are TGCGCCAGCAGCGGGAGTCATGAGCAGTTCTTC. V and J are TRBV5-1 and TRBJ2-1, with D perhaps matching TRBD2 (5 bases). V lost 4 bases to trimming and J lost 8 bases, with 7 bases between them. CDR3 length equals 11 residues. The germline gives CDR1 SGHRS, CDR2 YFSETQ.

The chain joins TRBV4-1 to TRBJ2-2; D is ambiguous. Per the germline V gene, CDR1 is MGHRA and CDR2 is YSYEKL. This CDR3 is built from 16 residues. Trimming removed 4 bases at V and 2 bases at J, with 14 bases between. CDR3: CASSRIWAFNTGELFF. CDR3 DNA sequence: TGCGCCAGCAGCCGCATTTGGGCTTTCAACACCGGGGAGCTGTTTTTT.

This clonotype was seen only a few times. The genes are TRBV6-1 and TRBJ2-7, with D tentatively TRBD1 (5 bases). CDR1 and CDR2 from the germline V gene are MNHNS and SASEGT. This CDR3 is 14 amino acids long. V lost 2 bases to trimming and J lost 5 bases, with 13 bases between them. This CDR3 is CASSERGSFDEQYF. CDR3 bases: TGTGCCAGCAGTGAAAGGGGTAGCTTCGACGAGCAGTACTTC.

The chain combines TRBV7-9 with TRBJ2-4, with 12 bases identical to TRBD2. CDR3 size: 18 residues. V shed 4 bases and J 3 bases; nucleotides not matched to a gene: 10. Germline-derived CDR1 and CDR2 are SEHNR and FQNEAQ (reference sequence). CDR3 bases: TGTGCCAGCAGCTCCCGATGGACTAGCGGGATGGGCAAAAACATTCAGTACTTC. This codes for CASSSRWTSGMGKNIQYF.

This clonotype appeared a few times. The chain carries TRBV3-1 and TRBJ1-1; a weak D match, TRBD1 (5 bases). The V and J ends lost 0 bases and 1 base respectively, with 9 bases between them. The length of the CDR3 is 15 residues. CDR1 LGHDT and CDR2 YNNKEL come from the germline V gene (reference sequence). CDR3 coding DNA: TGTGCCAGCAGCCAAGATTGGGGGGGGAACACTGAAGCTTTCTTT. It is translated as CASSQDWGGNTEAFF.

The sample holds one count of this clonotype. The chain carries TRBV3-1 and TRBJ2-7; D is undetermined. Germline V gene sequence: CDR1 LGHDT, CDR2 YNNKEL (reference sequence). The CDR3 consists of 13 residues. Trimming cost V 3 bases and J 4 bases, with 10 bases left between them. The CDR3 reads CASSQGLSYEQYF. For the CDR3, the DNA is TGTGCCAGCAGCCAGGGTCTTTCATACGAGCAGTACTTC.

The chain joins TRBV7-3 to TRBJ2-5, with D perhaps matching TRBD1 (5 bases). Germline CDR1 is SGHTA and CDR2 is FQGTGA. The V and J ends lost 5 bases and 1 base respectively, with 8 bases between them. The CDR3 covers 13 residues. The CDR3 protein is CASSRGGQETQYF. The CDR3 region has the DNA TGTGCCAGCAGCAGGGGCGGCCAAGAGACCCAGTACTTC.

The gene calls are TRBV7-9 and TRBJ1-1; D is possibly TRBD1 (5 bases). Looked up from germline, CDR1 is SEHNR and CDR2 is FQNEAQ (reference sequence). V shed 7 bases and J shed 10 bases, with 19 bases lying between them. This CDR3 is 13 amino acids long. CDR3 amino acids: CASKRQSLSRAFF. The DNA for the CDR3 is TGTGCCAGCAAGAGACAGAGCCTATCTAGAGCTTTCTTT.

This clonotype has a handful of counts. The chain links TRBV9 to TRBJ2-2; D may be TRBD1 (7 bases). V lost 1 base and J 4 bases, leaving 17 bases between the germline ends. Germline-derived CDR1 and CDR2 are SGDLS and YYNGEE. The CDR3 contains 17 residues. CDR3 protein: CASSVSYGTAGTGELFF. Written as DNA, the CDR3 is TGTGCCAGCAGCGTAAGCTACGGGACAGCGGGCACCGGGGAGCTGTTTTTT.

By share, this clonotype ranks as medium-sized. The chain uses TRBV5-1 and TRBJ1-2; D unresolved. The V and J ends lost 0 bases and 5 bases respectively, with 8 bases between them. Germline V gene sequence: CDR1 SGHRS, CDR2 YFSETQ. CDR3 length: 13 residues. CDR3 residues: CASSLGPDYGYTF. The DNA for the CDR3 is TGCGCCAGCAGCTTGGGACCCGATTATGGCTACACCTTC. The full variable domain, its missing parts supplied by reference TRBV5-1 and TRBJ1-2, is KAGVTQTPRYLIKTRGQQVTLSCSPISGHRSVSWYQQTPGQGLQFLFEYFSETQRNKGNFPGRFSGRQFSNSRSEMNVSTLELGDSALYLCASSLGPDYGYTFGSGTRLTVV.

This clonotype was counted only a few times. The gene calls are TRBV5-5 and TRBJ1-1; 7 bases align to TRBD1. CDR1 and CDR2 (germline): SGHKS, YYEKEE (reference sequence). The CDR3 has 15 amino acids. V dropped 4 bases and J dropped 1; count of bases not matched to a gene: 7. CDR3 DNA sequence: TGTGCCAGCAGCCCATGGACAGGCCAGAACACTGAAGCTTTCTTT. This translates into CASSPWTGQNTEAFF. Full variable domain (missing parts from reference TRBV5-5 and TRBJ1-1): DAGVTQSPTHLIKTRGQQVTLRCSPISGHKSVSWYQQVLGQGPQFIFQYYEKEERGRGNFPDRFSARQFPNYSSELNVNALLLGDSALYLCASSPWTGQNTEAFFGQGTRLTVV.

The chain couples TRBV11-1 to TRBJ2-2; D gene uncertain. Trimming removed 1 base at V and 8 bases at J, with 11 bases between. Germline V gives CDR1 SGHAT, CDR2 FQDESV (reference sequence). The CDR3 runs to 14 residues. CDR3 bases: TGTGCCAGCAGCTTAGAAGAGACGCGGGGGGAGCTGTTTTTT. It encodes CASSLEETRGELFF. The full variable domain, with the rest looked up from reference TRBV11-1 and TRBJ2-2, is EAEVAQSPRYKITEKSQAVAFWCDPISGHATLYWYRQILGQGPELLVQFQDESVVDDSQLPKDRFSAERLKGVDSTLKIQPAELGDSAMYLCASSLEETRGELFFGEGSRLTVL.

The sample holds a few counts of this clonotype. This chain joins TRBV11-2 and TRBJ2-3, with D unclear. The CDR3 has 13 amino acids. The ends were cut back, 3 bases at V and 2 bases at J, with 6 bases in the middle. From germline, CDR1 is SGHAT and CDR2 FQNNGV. Written as DNA, the CDR3 is TGTGCCAGCAGCTTGACTTTCACAGATACGCAGTATTTT. This encodes CASSLTFTDTQYF.

This clonotype was observed a handful of times. The gene calls are TRBV4-1 and TRBJ1-5; 9 bases line up with TRBD1. The CDR3 has 18 amino acids. V gave up 0 bases and J gave up 0 bases; unmatched junction bases: 6. The germline gives CDR1 MGHRA, CDR2 YSYEKL. CDR3 nucleotides: TGCGCCAGCAGCCAAGAGGCGACAGGGGGTTATAGCAATCAGCCCCAGCATTTT. Translating gives CASSQEATGGYSNQPQHF.